The 10 T cell receptor beta chains below were found in one sample sequenced in a study of cytomegalovirus exposure and HLA in healthy donors. This PCR relied on a set of 60 Vbeta primers and 13 Jbeta primers. Produced via immunoSEQ multiplex PCR; TCRdb's table is partial and in-frame only. The data hold around 150,000 clones, with around 77% observed a single time. Sample: PBMCs. Receptors were obtained from a man younger than 40 in good health.

The chain has TRBV15 and TRBJ2-2; tentatively, D is TRBD2 (7 bases). This CDR3 spans 15 amino acids. Trimming removed 8 bases at V and 4 bases at J, with 17 bases between. Germline V lookup: CDR1 LNHNV, CDR2 YYDKDF (reference sequence). CDR3 DNA: TGTGCCACCGCTGGGGGGGCTGGTTTCACCGGGGAGCTGTTTTTT. Residues: CATAGGAGFTGELFF.

This chain uses TRBV7-2 with TRBJ2-7; D gene unclear. V was pared by 5 bases and J by 6 bases, with 11 bases between. The CDR3 extends over 12 amino acids. The germline V gene encodes CDR1 SGHTA and CDR2 FQGNSA. The CDR3 region is CASSLMSSEQYF. The CDR3 region has the DNA TGTGCCAGCAGCCTTATGAGTAGCGAGCAGTACTTC.

The chain employs TRBV6-5 and TRBJ2-2; tentatively, D is TRBD2 (6 bases). V lost 8 bases to trimming and J lost 6 bases, with 10 bases between them. The CDR3 covers 12 residues. CDR1 is MNHEY, CDR2 SVGAGI, per germline. CDR3 loop: CASRAGSGELFF. CDR3 DNA: TGTGCCAGCCGGGCGGGGTCCGGGGAGCTGTTTTTT.

The chain couples TRBV2 to TRBJ1-2; D gene ambiguous. The CDR3 sequence is 14 residues long. V was pared by 6 bases and J by 7 bases, with 18 bases between. Germline V gene lookup returns CDR1 SNHLY and CDR2 FYNNEI. This CDR3 reads CASRGDGTLGGYTF. The CDR3 nucleotides read TGTGCCAGCAGGGGCGACGGAACCCTGGGTGGCTACACCTTC.

The V gene is TRBV28, the J gene TRBJ2-7, with 8 bases fitting TRBD1. This CDR3 region has 14 residues. The ends lost 5 bases at V and 3 bases at J; junction bases unmatched: 6. The germline V gene has CDR1 MDHEN and CDR2 SYDVKM. The CDR3 loop is CASSQDRGIYEQYF. CDR3 sequence (DNA): TGTGCCAGCAGTCAAGACAGGGGCATCTACGAGCAGTACTTC.

The V gene is TRBV28, the J gene TRBJ2-1, with 11 positions matching TRBD2. V lost 5 bases and J lost 6; bases outside the gene matches: 6. CDR1 is MDHEN and CDR2 is SYDVKM in the germline V gene. The CDR3 totals 15 residues. The CDR3 coding sequence is TGTGCCAGCAGTAATAGCGGGAGGGCCTTCAATGAGCAGTTCTTC. Its translation is CASSNSGRAFNEQFF.

V gene TRBV28 combines with J gene TRBJ2-5; tentative D call: TRBD2 (6 bases). Trimming removed 7 bases from V and 7 bases from J, with 13 bases in between. The CDR3 sequence is 12 residues long. CDR1 is MDHEN, CDR2 SYDVKM, per germline. The CDR3, as DNA: TGTGCCAGCACAAAGTCGCGGGGGACCCAGTACTTC. It translates to CASTKSRGTQYF. Variable domain in full (rest from reference TRBV28 and TRBJ2-5): DVKVTQSSRYLVKRTGEKVFLECVQDMDHENMFWYRQDPGLGLRLIYFSYDVKMKEKGDIPEGYSVSREKKERFSLILESASTNQTSMYLCASTKSRGTQYFGPGTRLLVL.

The table lists this clone with a few counts. The V gene is TRBV7-2, the J gene TRBJ1-2; the D gene is possibly TRBD1 (6 bases). V was shortened by 5 bases and J by 4 bases, with 14 bases between the two germline ends. In germline, CDR1 is SGHTA, CDR2 FQGNSA. The CDR3 has 14 residues. CDR3 in DNA: TGTGCCAGCAGCCCTGGACAGAGCCTCTATGGCTACACCTTC. Translating gives CASSPGQSLYGYTF.

The chain recombines TRBV4-1 with TRBJ2-5, with D tentatively TRBD1 (6 bases). The assigned J gene may be wrong: the sequence end matches TRBJ2-7 better. CDR1 and CDR2 from the germline V gene are MGHRA and YSYEKL. The CDR3 is 15 residues long. The chain's CDR3 is CASSQNQGWSYEQYF. In nucleotides, the CDR3 is TGCGCCAGCAGCCAAAATCAGGGGTGGAGCTACGAGCAGTACTTC.

CDR3 region: CASSVGGGTEQYF. CDR3 bases: TGTGCCAGCAGCGTAGGTGGCGGGACCGAGCAGTACTTC. The chain uses TRBV9 and TRBJ2-7; tentatively, D is TRBD2 (6 bases). The CDR3 consists of 13 residues. CDR1 and CDR2 from the germline V gene are SGDLS and YYNGEE. Between the trimmed V and J ends, which lost 0 bases and 6 bases, there was a span of 10 bases.